These 32 T cell receptor beta chains were all obtained from the same sample, sequenced in a study of T cell repertoires in cytomegalovirus infection. TCRdb re-called the reads through MiXCR, storing one row per CDR3 protein. This table holds about 310,000 distinct CDR3 sequences, around 25% found once. These receptors lack a known antigen. Sequencing used cultured PBMCs, obtained from culture after CMV antigen stimulation. Receptors were obtained from a human donor in good health (CMV status not recorded). Some clones in this sample may be carry-over from other donors' samples.

Concerning this clonotype itself: A junction boundary mismatches the germline segment, possibly from a read error. The chain is built from TRBV28 and TRBJ2-7; a possible D gene is TRBD2 (6 bases). The germline V gene has CDR1 MDHEN and CDR2 SYDVKM. CDR3 length equals 11 residues. CDR3 sequence: CASSFRLGLDF. The CDR3 region has the DNA TGTGCCAGCAGTTTCAGACTAGGACTTGACTTC.

The table lists this clonotype with many counts. The chain is built from TRBV7-9 and TRBJ1-1; the D is unclear. CDR1 SEHNR and CDR2 FQNEAQ come from the germline V gene (reference sequence). There are 12 residues in the CDR3. Trimming removed 2 bases at V and 1 base at J, with 2 bases between. CDR3 nucleotide sequence: TGTGCCAGCAGCTTACAGAACACTGAAGCTTTCTTT. It specifies CASSLQNTEAFF.

The chain is built from TRBV7-2 and TRBJ2-5; D not resolved. The length of the CDR3 is 13 residues. Germline loops: CDR1 SGHTA, CDR2 FQGNSA. The V end lost 3 bases, the J end lost 0 bases, and 5 bases lay between the germline ends. This CDR3 is CASSFTYQETQYF. DNA for the CDR3: TGTGCCAGCAGCTTTACGTACCAAGAGACCCAGTACTTC. Full variable domain (remainder filled in from reference TRBV7-2 and TRBJ2-5): GAGVSQSPSNKVTEKGKDVELRCDPISGHTALYWYRQSLGQGLEFLIYFQGNSAPDKSGLPSDRFSAERTGGSVSTLTIQRTQQEDSAVYLCASSFTYQETQYFGPGTRLLVL.

The CDR3 loop is CASSSRPPGELFF. The CDR3, as DNA: TGTGCCAGCAGTAGCCGTCCACCCGGGGAGCTGTTTTTT. V gene TRBV2 combines with J gene TRBJ2-2; D is undetermined. The CDR3 is 13 amino acids. CDR1 and CDR2 from the germline V gene are SNHLY and FYNNEI. Deletions cut 5 bases from V and 6 bases from J, with 10 bases between.

The chain couples TRBV11-2 to TRBJ2-1; TRBD2 matches at 8 bases. The CDR3 has 15 amino acids. Looked up from germline, CDR1 is SGHAT and CDR2 is FQNNGV. J lost 6 bases, V lost 5 bases, and 9 bases had no gene match. The CDR3 reads CASSHSGLGINEQFF. CDR3 bases: TGTGCCAGCAGCCACTCGGGACTAGGGATCAATGAGCAGTTCTTC.

This clonotype came up a few times. The chain joins TRBV6-5 to TRBJ2-3; D is ambiguous. V was clipped by 7 bases and J by 1 base, with 24 bases between them. The CDR3 extends over 18 amino acids. The germline V gene encodes CDR1 MNHEY and CDR2 SVGAGI. CDR3 amino acids: CASIVSPPAHHGTDTQYF. The DNA for the CDR3 is TGTGCCAGCATAGTCTCTCCACCCGCACACCATGGCACAGATACGCAGTATTTT.

CDR3 amino acids: CASSFPPGLAGSRAQETQYF. DNA of the CDR3: TGTGCCAGCAGCTTCCCGCCGGGACTAGCGGGAAGCCGGGCCCAAGAGACCCAGTACTTC. This chain links TRBV5-6 with TRBJ2-5; 13 bases line up with TRBD2. With V trimmed by 2 bases and J by 1 base, 14 bases remained unmatched. Germline CDR1 reads SGHDT; CDR2 reads YYEEEE. The CDR3 runs 20 residues. Combining the CDR3 with reference TRBV5-6 and TRBJ2-5 gives the whole variable domain DAGVTQSPTHLIKTRGQQVTLRCSPKSGHDTVSWYQQALGQGPQFIFQYYEEEERQRGNFPDRFSGHQFPNYSSELNVNALLLGDSALYLCASSFPPGLAGSRAQETQYFGPGTRLLVL.

The chain combines TRBV15 with TRBJ2-7; TRBD2 might be the D (8 bases). The V gene lost 3 bases and the J gene lost 3 bases, with 15 bases spanning the gap. CDR1 LNHNV and CDR2 YYDKDF come from the germline V gene (reference sequence). CDR3 length equals 15 residues. CDR3 region: CATSSGRGPNYEQYF. The CDR3 DNA is TGTGCCACCAGCAGCGGGAGGGGGCCAAACTACGAGCAGTACTTC.

The chain recombines TRBV6-2 or TRBV6-3 with TRBJ2-2, with 8 bases that match TRBD2. V was clipped by 5 bases and J by 8 bases; unmatched bases: 10. Germline CDR1 and CDR2: MNHEY and SVGEGT. This CDR3 contains 15 residues. The CDR3 loop reads CASSEREPIKGELFF. The CDR3 region has the DNA TGTGCCAGCAGTGAGCGGGAGCCTATCAAGGGGGAGCTGTTTTTT.

This clonotype was detected only a few times. The gene calls are TRBV7-2 and TRBJ2-4, with D unclear. This CDR3 region has 13 residues. Germline V gene data show CDR1 as SGHTA and CDR2 as FQGNSA. V was cut by 2 bases and J by 8 bases, with 10 bases left in between. CDR3 amino acids: CASSLTIRDIQYF. For the CDR3, the DNA is TGTGCCAGCAGCTTAACTATTAGAGACATTCAGTACTTC. Together with reference TRBV7-2 and TRBJ2-4, the CDR3 gives the full variable domain: GAGVSQSPSNKVTEKGKDVELRCDPISGHTALYWYRQSLGQGLEFLIYFQGNSAPDKSGLPSDRFSAERTGGSVSTLTIQRTQQEDSAVYLCASSLTIRDIQYFGAGTRLSVL.

The chain links TRBV12-3 or TRBV12-4 to TRBJ1-1; D gene unclear. The CDR3 totals 11 residues. The ends were cut back, 3 bases at V and 11 bases at J, with 10 bases in the middle. CDR3 DNA: TGTGCCAGCAGTTTGGACCGACGGGCTTTCTTT. This encodes CASSLDRRAFF.

The chain is built from TRBV27 and TRBJ2-2; D call uncertain. In germline, CDR1 is MNHEY, CDR2 SMNVEV (reference sequence). The CDR3 is 12 residues long. V was pared by 5 bases and J by 4 bases, with 5 bases between. The CDR3 sequence: CASSRPTGELFF. The CDR3 DNA reads TGTGCCAGCAGTCGTCCCACCGGGGAGCTGTTTTTT.

The genes are TRBV24-1 and TRBJ2-1; TRBD2 aligns across 14 bases. V was pared by 4 bases and J by 8 bases, with 6 bases of the junction left unmatched. The CDR3 consists of 16 residues. Germline values: CDR1 KGHDR, CDR2 SFDVKD. CDR3 sequence (DNA): TGTGCCACCAGTGACCACGGACTAGCGGGAGGACATGAGCAGTTCTTC. Translation: CATSDHGLAGGHEQFF.

The gene calls are TRBV2 and TRBJ2-4; D gene ambiguous. V was cut by 2 bases and J by 0 bases, with 11 bases left in between. Per the germline V gene, CDR1 is SNHLY and CDR2 is FYNNEI. There are 16 residues in the CDR3. CDR3 amino acids: CASSESDGLAKNIQYF. The CDR3 DNA follows: TGTGCCAGCAGTGAATCAGACGGATTAGCCAAAAACATTCAGTACTTC.

This clonotype was counted only a few times. V and J are TRBV28 and TRBJ2-2, with 7 bases lining up with TRBD1. Losses at the gene ends were 6 bases for V and 6 bases for J; bases not matched to a gene: 7. From germline, CDR1 is MDHEN and CDR2 SYDVKM. This CDR3 has 14 residues. For the CDR3, the DNA is TGTGCCAGCAGCCGTGGACAGGCTGCCGGGGAGCTGTTTTTT. Translated: CASSRGQAAGELFF.

This clonotype was seen only a few times. The chain is built from TRBV5-1 and TRBJ2-7; the match to TRBD1 covers 9 bases. CDR3 size: 14 residues. Looked up from germline, CDR1 is SGHRS and CDR2 is YFSETQ. The V gene end was trimmed by 1 base and the J gene end by 5 bases; junction bases not matched to a gene: 4. The CDR3 sequence is CASSLSGQGNEQYF. The CDR3 DNA reads TGCGCCAGCAGCTTGTCGGGACAGGGCAACGAGCAGTACTTC.

This clonotype was observed many times. V and J are TRBV7-9 and TRBJ2-3; the D is unclear. The CDR3 runs to 13 residues. V gave up 5 bases and J gave up 0 bases, with 6 bases separating them. The germline V gene has CDR1 SEHNR and CDR2 FQNEAQ (reference sequence). CDR3 coding DNA: TGTGCCAGCAGCGTACAGAGCACAGATACGCAGTATTTT. It is translated as CASSVQSTDTQYF.

The chain carries TRBV7-8 and TRBJ1-2, with 9 bases that match TRBD1. Unmatched junction bases numbered 11, after V lost 5 bases and J lost 1 base. The CDR3 loop spans 17 amino acids. Germline V gene lookup returns CDR1 SGHVS and CDR2 FQNEAQ. CDR3 loop: CASSRTGGVSSNYGYTF. The CDR3 DNA reads TGTGCCAGCAGCCGAACAGGGGGCGTTTCGAGTAACTATGGCTACACCTTC.

The chain links TRBV2 to TRBJ2-7, with 7 positions matching TRBD2. The CDR3 extends over 16 amino acids. Trimming cost V 6 bases and J 4 bases; bases outside gene matches: 15. The germline V gene has CDR1 SNHLY and CDR2 FYNNEI. The CDR3 here is CASSREVALSNYEQYF. CDR3 bases: TGTGCCAGCAGCCGGGAGGTAGCCCTCTCAAATTACGAGCAGTACTTC. Together with reference TRBV2 and TRBJ2-7, the CDR3 gives the full variable domain: EPEVTQTPSHQVTQMGQEVILRCVPISNHLYFYWYRQILGQKVEFLVSFYNNEISEKSEIFDDQFSVERPDGSNFTLKIRSTKLEDSAMYFCASSREVALSNYEQYFGPGTRLTVT.

This clonotype has a handful of counts. The V gene is TRBV20-1, the J gene TRBJ2-5; 9 nucleotides agree with TRBD2. Germline CDR1 is DFQATT and CDR2 is SNEGSKA (reference sequence). The CDR3 is made up of 15 amino acids. Trimming removed 4 bases from V and 3 bases from J; junction bases left unmatched: 9. This CDR3 reads CSANGVAGEEETQYF. CDR3 bases: TGCAGTGCTAATGGAGTAGCGGGAGAAGAAGAGACCCAGTACTTC.

The chain carries TRBV19 and TRBJ1-2, with D possibly matching TRBD1 (5 bases). This CDR3 has 15 amino acids. With 2 bases removed from V and 4 bases from J, the gap between germline ends came to 14 bases. The germline V gene encodes CDR1 LNHDA and CDR2 SQIVND (reference sequence). CDR3 residues: CASSIFSGSGYGYTF. The CDR3, as DNA: TGTGCCAGTAGTATATTTTCAGGGAGTGGCTATGGCTACACCTTC.

The chain joins TRBV12-3 or TRBV12-4 to TRBJ2-5; 8 nucleotides line up with TRBD1. This CDR3 is built from 13 residues. The J segment lost 5 bases and the V segment lost 7 bases, leaving 6 bases of the junction unmatched. The CDR3 DNA follows: TGTGCCAGCAACTCAGGGGGCGTGGAGACCCAGTACTTC. Translated: CASNSGGVETQYF.

This chain uses TRBV25-1 with TRBJ1-2; 7 bases line up with TRBD1. The length of the CDR3 is 15 residues. CDR1 MGHDK and CDR2 SYGVNS come from the germline V gene. J lost 1 base, V lost 4 bases, and 6 bases had no gene match. This CDR3 is CASSGYRGLNYGYTF. The DNA of the CDR3 is TGTGCCAGCAGTGGGTACAGGGGCCTTAACTATGGCTACACCTTC.

The rearrangement joins TRBV28 to TRBJ1-5, with 7 bases identical to TRBD1. The CDR3 extends over 16 amino acids. Germline-derived CDR1 and CDR2 are MDHEN and SYDVKM. V lost 6 bases, J lost 3 bases, and 11 bases stayed unmatched. The CDR3 here is CASSFRGGQNNQPQHF. The CDR3 DNA is TGTGCCAGCAGCTTTCGAGGGGGCCAAAACAATCAGCCCCAGCATTTT.

There are a few counts of this clonotype. The rearrangement uses TRBV12-3 or TRBV12-4 and TRBJ2-1; no firm D call. The CDR3 runs 12 residues. Trimming shortened V by 5 bases and J by 3 bases, and 5 bases separated the two germline ends. DNA of the CDR3: TGTGCCAGCAGTCGCTTCTACAATGAGCAGTTCTTC. Translation gives CASSRFYNEQFF.

This clonotype has just a few counts. The chain carries TRBV10-2 and TRBJ2-5; D unresolved. Germline CDR1 and CDR2: WSHSY and SAAADI. The CDR3 sequence is 14 residues long. The V end lost 0 bases, the J end lost 2 bases, and 7 bases lay between the germline ends. CDR3 bases: TGCGCCAGCAGTGAGTCGCCTGTACAAGAGACCCAGTACTTC. It encodes CASSESPVQETQYF.

V usage is TRBV29-1 and J usage is TRBJ2-2, with D tentatively TRBD1 or TRBD2 (5 bases each). This CDR3 has 13 amino acids. In germline, CDR1 is SQVTM, CDR2 ANQGSEA. Trimming cost V 4 bases and J 4 bases, with 10 bases left between them. The CDR3, as DNA: TGCAGCGTTGCGCAGGGACCCACCGGGGAGCTGTTTTTT. This gives the protein CSVAQGPTGELFF.

The chain carries TRBV20-1 and TRBJ1-1; 7 nucleotides agree with TRBD1. Trimming removed 6 bases from V and 10 bases from J; junction bases left unmatched: 11. CDR3 length: 12 amino acids. Germline assignment: CDR1 DFQATT and CDR2 SNEGSKA (reference sequence). The CDR3 DNA reads as TGCAGTGCCCCTGACAGGGCGGGGGTAGCTTTCTTT. Amino acid sequence: CSAPDRAGVAFF.

The rearrangement links TRBV9 to TRBJ1-3; D uncertain. Germline assignment: CDR1 SGDLS and CDR2 YYNGEE. CDR3 length: 16 residues. V lost 4 bases and J 0 bases, leaving 14 bases between the germline ends. Here the CDR3 DNA reads TGTGCCAGCAGCCCTTGGACGGGAGACTCTGGAAACACCATATATTTT. Translated, it gives CASSPWTGDSGNTIYF.

This clonotype was observed at least ten times. J is TRBJ1-2 and V is TRBV7-9; D unresolved. This CDR3 region has 12 residues. The germline CDR1 and CDR2 sequences are SEHNR and FQNEAQ (reference sequence). The V and J ends lost 2 bases and 8 bases respectively, with 9 bases between them. CDR3 coding DNA: TGTGCCAGCAGCTTAACGGTGCAGGGCTACACCTTC. Residues: CASSLTVQGYTF.

This clonotype occurred a few times. V is TRBV28 and J is TRBJ2-7, with D maybe TRBD2 (5 bases). Trimming cost V 1 base and J 3 bases, with 7 bases left between them. CDR1 and CDR2 (germline): MDHEN, SYDVKM. The CDR3 is 13 residues long. DNA for the CDR3: TGTGCCAGCAGTTTATTCGAGGGCTACGAGCAGTACTTC. Translation gives CASSLFEGYEQYF.

This chain joins TRBV5-6 and TRBJ2-7, with D perhaps matching TRBD2 (5 bases). The V gene lost 1 base and the J gene lost 4 bases, with 12 bases spanning the gap. The germline V gene has CDR1 SGHDT and CDR2 YYEEEE. The length of the CDR3 is 14 residues. The CDR3 here is CASSLQEAGYEQYF. The CDR3 DNA reads as TGTGCCAGCAGCTTGCAGGAGGCCGGGTACGAGCAGTACTTC.